Below are 28 T cell receptor beta chains sequenced from a single sample in a study of T cells after posttransplantation cyclophosphamide. A marrow graft followed busulfan-fludarabine conditioning, with cyclophosphamide on days +3 and +4. Assay: immunoSEQ multiplex PCR; the TCRdb copy retains only in-frame clones and omits some. The sample contains some 5,000 clones, none of them singletons. Here the sequenced sample was PBMCs, taken after allogeneic stem cell transplant with posttransplant cyclophosphamide. These receptors were taken from a male patient between 60 and 69 years old who received an allogeneic stem cell transplant from a related donor, was CMV-positive, and had no GVHD. Some of the T cells might come from the graft donor.

This clone has at least ten counts. The chain couples TRBV18 to TRBJ1-1; possible D gene TRBD1, 6 bases. Germline lookup yields CDR1 KGHSH and CDR2 LQKENI. The CDR3 consists of 16 residues. V was shortened by 5 bases and J by 7 bases, with 23 bases between the two germline ends. The DNA for the CDR3 is TGTGCCAGCTCAAGCTCTTCACAGGGCCTAACTAGTGAAGCTTTCTTT. This gives the protein CASSSSSQGLTSEAFF.

This clone appeared many times. A read error may produce the germline difference seen at one junction end. The V and J genes are TRBV2 and TRBJ1-1, with D hard to call. Per germline, CDR1 SNHLY and CDR2 FYNNEI. The CDR3 is 13 residues long. CDR3 DNA: TGTGCCAGCAGTGAAGAACAGAACGCTGAAGCTTTCTTT. This translates into CASSEEQNAEAFF.

This sequence joins TRBV6-1 and TRBJ1-2; weak D call: TRBD1 (6 bases). This CDR3 region has 15 residues. Per the germline V gene, CDR1 is MNHNS and CDR2 is SASEGT. Between the trimmed V and J ends, which lost 2 bases and 4 bases, there was a span of 14 bases. CDR3 nucleotides: TGTGCCAGCAGTGAATGGGCAGGGGTCAGCTATGGCTACACCTTC. This sequence encodes CASSEWAGVSYGYTF.

The rearrangement uses TRBV6-1 and TRBJ1-5; D may be TRBD1 (5 bases). V was pared by 6 bases and J by 7 bases, with 16 bases between. Germline CDR1 MNHNS, CDR2 SASEGT. CDR3 length equals 14 residues. The CDR3 here is CASRGGTSGQPQHF. CDR3 in DNA: TGTGCCAGCAGAGGTGGGACTTCGGGGCAGCCCCAGCATTTT.

V usage is TRBV28 and J usage is TRBJ1-1; 7 bases are a match to TRBD1. The V gene end was trimmed by 1 base and the J gene end by 8 bases; junction bases not matched to a gene: 16. This CDR3 spans 17 amino acids. Germline lookup yields CDR1 MDHEN and CDR2 SYDVKM. Written as DNA, the CDR3 is TGTGCCAGCAGTTTATTATACGTGGGACAGACTCCTCCAGAAGCTTTCTTT. It yields the protein CASSLLYVGQTPPEAFF.

In this sample, this clone turned up many times. This chain uses TRBV2 with TRBJ1-1; 9 bases are shared with TRBD1. The germline CDR1 and CDR2 sequences are SNHLY and FYNNEI. V shed 4 bases and J 5 bases; nucleotides not matched to a gene: 5. This CDR3 has 14 residues. DNA for the CDR3: TGTGCCAGCAGTGGGGGACAGGGTATTACTGAAGCTTTCTTT. Translated: CASSGGQGITEAFF.

About this clone: This may come from a read error, since a much larger clone is one base off. The rearrangement links TRBV7-2 to TRBJ2-2, with 8 bases matching TRBD2. Looked up from germline, CDR1 is SGHTA and CDR2 is FQGNSA. Unmatched junction bases numbered 9, after V lost 5 bases and J lost 7 bases. This CDR3 has 15 amino acids. DNA for the CDR3: TGTGCCAGCAGCCCCCGCCGGGAGGGTCACGGGGAGCTGTTTTTT. It yields the protein CASSPRREGHGELFF.

This clone was counted ten times or more. CDR3 nucleotides: TGTGCCAGCAGACCAACGGACAGGGACCACGAGCAGTACTTC. Translated, it gives CASRPTDRDHEQYF. J is TRBJ2-7 and V is TRBV7-9; 8 nucleotides align to TRBD1. Germline CDR1 is SEHNR and CDR2 is FQNEAQ (reference sequence). V lost 6 bases, J lost 5 bases, and 9 bases stayed unmatched. This CDR3 is 14 amino acids long.

This clone was counted at least ten times. The chain employs TRBV4-1 and TRBJ2-7, with 11 bases matching TRBD1. J was trimmed by 4 bases and V by 3 bases; bases with no gene match: 8. This CDR3 has 16 amino acids. Germline lookup yields CDR1 MGHRA and CDR2 YSYEKL. DNA of the CDR3: TGCGCCAGCAGCCATCGGACAGGGGGCGCGTGGTACGAGCAGTACTTC. Its protein product is CASSHRTGGAWYEQYF.

At least ten counts were recorded for this clone. The chain combines TRBV5-1 with TRBJ2-2, with D tentatively TRBD2 (5 bases). Trimming shortened V by 6 bases and J by 1 base, and 7 bases separated the two germline ends. CDR1 and CDR2 from the germline V gene are SGHRS and YFSETQ. This CDR3 region has 13 residues. In DNA form, the CDR3 reads TGCGCCAGCAAACGGGAGAACACCGGGGAGCTGTTTTTT. It specifies CASKRENTGELFF.

This sequence joins TRBV5-1 and TRBJ2-3; D ambiguous. The V gene lost 1 base and the J gene lost 1 base, with 10 bases spanning the gap. The CDR3 consists of 15 residues. Germline V lookup: CDR1 SGHRS, CDR2 YFSETQ. Here the CDR3 reads CASSLNLRGTDTQYF. In DNA, the CDR3 is TGCGCCAGCAGCTTGAACCTTCGGGGCACAGATACGCAGTATTTT.

This clone was seen at least ten times. This chain joins TRBV5-5 and TRBJ1-1; tentative D call: TRBD1 (5 bases). This CDR3 is built from 16 residues. Germline V gives CDR1 SGHKS, CDR2 YYEKEE (reference sequence). V gave up 0 bases and J gave up 0 bases, with 12 bases separating them. CDR3 in amino acids: CASSLAQGALNTEAFF. The DNA for the CDR3 is TGTGCCAGCAGCTTGGCGCAGGGCGCCTTGAACACTGAAGCTTTCTTT.

This clone occurred many times. The V gene is TRBV4-1, the J gene TRBJ2-7; tentatively, D is TRBD2 (7 bases). The CDR3 covers 16 residues. With 0 bases removed from V and 2 bases from J, the gap between germline ends came to 14 bases. CDR1 MGHRA and CDR2 YSYEKL come from the germline V gene. The DNA for the CDR3 is TGCGCCAGCAGCCAAGAATTAACGGGGGGCGCCTACGAGCAGTACTTC. Translated, it gives CASSQELTGGAYEQYF.

This clone has ten or more counts. This chain links TRBV7-2 with TRBJ1-4; tentatively, D is TRBD1 (5 bases). Germline loops: CDR1 SGHTA, CDR2 FQGNSA. V lost 5 bases, J lost 0 bases, and 10 bases lay in between. This CDR3 is 15 amino acids long. In DNA, the CDR3 is TGTGCCAGCAGCCCTACACAGGCAACTAATGAAAAACTGTTTTTT. Its translation is CASSPTQATNEKLFF.

The J gene is TRBJ2-1, the V gene TRBV2; D may be TRBD1 (6 bases). The CDR3 covers 13 residues. The V end was cut by 7 bases, the J end by 3 bases, with 10 bases between. Germline loops: CDR1 SNHLY, CDR2 FYNNEI. This CDR3 is CASTRQVYNEQFF. CDR3 nucleotide sequence: TGTGCCAGCACCAGACAGGTCTACAATGAGCAGTTCTTC.

This clone was seen repeatedly, ten times or more. The rearrangement joins TRBV28 to TRBJ1-5, with D unresolved. Germline-derived CDR1 and CDR2 are MDHEN and SYDVKM. The CDR3 has 12 residues. Trimming left V 5 bases short and J 5 bases short, with 7 bases between. The CDR3 DNA follows: TGTGCCAGCAGTCCTCTATATCAGCCCCAGCATTTT. Residues: CASSPLYQPQHF.

Only a few counts were recorded for this clone. The chain is built from TRBV2 and TRBJ2-2; TRBD1 agrees at 8 bases. CDR3 size: 13 residues. Per germline, CDR1 SNHLY and CDR2 FYNNEI. V gave up 8 bases and J gave up 7 bases; unmatched junction bases: 6. The CDR3 is CASSGGAGGELFF. The CDR3 region has the DNA TGTGCCAGCTCAGGGGGCGCGGGCGGGGAGCTGTTTTTT.

This clone was detected many times. The genes are TRBV4-3 and TRBJ1-5; D remains unclear. The CDR3 is 16 residues long. Germline V lookup: CDR1 LGHNA, CDR2 YSLEER. V dropped 0 bases and J dropped 2 bases, with 11 bases sitting between them. CDR3 in DNA: TGCGCCAGCAGCCAAGAATGGAGCGGGGGCAATCAGCCCCAGCATTTT. Its translation: CASSQEWSGGNQPQHF.

This clone was seen many times. V gene TRBV28 combines with J gene TRBJ1-4; no reliable D call. The V gene's germline CDR1 is MDHEN and CDR2 SYDVKM. This CDR3 region has 15 residues. Trimming stripped 6 bases from V and 8 bases from J, with 19 bases between. The CDR3 spells CASSPGGIAEEKLFF. Here the CDR3 DNA reads TGTGCCAGCAGCCCAGGCGGGATAGCCGAGGAAAAACTGTTTTTT.

This clone is labeled as medium-sized. The J gene is TRBJ2-7, the V gene TRBV7-6; D may be TRBD2 (5 bases). Germline CDR1 and CDR2: SGHVS and FNYEAQ. V shed 3 bases and J shed 7 bases, with 10 bases lying between them. The CDR3 is 12 residues long. The CDR3 DNA reads as TGTGCCAGCAGCTTCGGACCGGGAGAGCAGTACTTC. This translates into CASSFGPGEQYF.

The V gene is TRBV28, the J gene TRBJ2-3, with D maybe TRBD1 (5 bases). Trimming left V 6 bases short and J 2 bases short, with 12 bases between. Germline assignment: CDR1 MDHEN and CDR2 SYDVKM. This CDR3 is built from 14 residues. CDR3 bases: TGTGCCAGCAGGTCACAGGAGTACACAGATACGCAGTATTTT. This encodes CASRSQEYTDTQYF.

V usage is TRBV5-8 and J usage is TRBJ2-4; the D gene is possibly TRBD2 (7 bases). This CDR3 comprises 14 residues. The germline V gene has CDR1 SGHTS and CDR2 YDEGEE. V was shortened by 1 base and J by 7 bases, with 12 bases between the two germline ends. CDR3 in amino acids: CASSLFGGPNIQYF. The CDR3 DNA is TGTGCCAGCAGCTTGTTCGGGGGGCCGAACATTCAGTACTTC. The full variable domain, its missing parts supplied by reference TRBV5-8 and TRBJ2-4, is EAGVTQSPTHLIKTRGQQATLRCSPISGHTSVYWYQQALGLGLQFLLWYDEGEERNRGNFPPRFSGRQFPNYSSELNVNALELEDSALYLCASSLFGGPNIQYFGAGTRLSVL.

This clone came up many times. This chain connects TRBV29-1 to TRBJ1-5; D uncertain. The germline V gene encodes CDR1 SQVTM and CDR2 ANQGSEA. V was cut by 4 bases and J by 0 bases, with 7 bases left in between. This CDR3 has 13 residues. CDR3 in DNA: TGCAGCGTTGCTCGGGATAGCAATCAGCCCCAGCATTTT. This sequence encodes CSVARDSNQPQHF.

This chain uses TRBV4-1 with TRBJ2-5, with D possibly TRBD2 on 6 matching bases. V was clipped by 0 bases and J by 3 bases, with 20 bases between them. The CDR3 runs 18 residues. The germline gives CDR1 MGHRA, CDR2 YSYEKL. The CDR3 DNA reads TGCGCCAGCAGCCAAGATGTAGGAGCGGGCAACCTAGAAGAGACCCAGTACTTC. This codes for CASSQDVGAGNLEETQYF.

This clone occurred many times. V gene TRBV4-2 combines with J gene TRBJ2-1; 9 bases align to TRBD1. The trim removed 1 base at V and 3 bases at J, leaving 4 bases unmatched. Germline-derived CDR1 and CDR2 are LGHNA and YNFKEQ. The CDR3 consists of 16 residues. CDR3 amino acids: CASSQASGQGYNEQFF. As DNA, the CDR3 is TGTGCCAGCAGCCAAGCGTCGGGACAGGGCTACAATGAGCAGTTCTTC.

This clone was recorded many times. The chain carries TRBV11-2 and TRBJ2-5; the D gene is possibly TRBD1 (6 bases). Trimming took 5 bases from V and 3 from J, leaving 16 bases between them. This CDR3 is 15 amino acids long. Germline V CDR1 and CDR2: SGHAT, FQNNGV. CDR3 in DNA: TGTGCCAGCAGCCTTGGAAACAGGGCAGAAGAGACCCAGTACTTC. It translates to CASSLGNRAEETQYF.

This clone was observed a handful of times. The J gene is TRBJ2-3, the V gene TRBV5-4; weak D call: TRBD2 (6 bases). The V end was cut by 0 bases, the J end by 2 bases, with 13 bases between. CDR1 is SGHNT, CDR2 YYREEE, per germline (reference sequence). This CDR3 region has 16 residues. CDR3 amino acids: CASSLVDYMNTDTQYF. The CDR3 DNA reads TGTGCCAGCAGCTTGGTGGACTACATGAACACAGATACGCAGTATTTT.

This clone occurred a few times. The chain joins TRBV30 to TRBJ1-4; 9 positions agree with TRBD1. CDR1 GTSNPN and CDR2 SVGIG come from the germline V gene (reference sequence). The CDR3 has 15 residues. Trimming removed 3 bases from V and 4 bases from J; junction bases left unmatched: 6. The CDR3 sequence is CAWSPGQGRNEKLFF. DNA of the CDR3: TGTGCCTGGAGCCCGGGACAGGGTCGTAATGAAAAACTGTTTTTT.